The 16 T cell receptor beta chains reported below all come from one sample, sequenced in a study of blood T cell repertoires in COVID-19. The method was immunoSEQ multiplex PCR; TCRdb's version includes in-frame clones alone and lacks a portion of them. The repertoire holds approximately 250,000 clones, with around 80% as singletons. Specimen: peripheral blood. The receptors stem from a man aged 35-49 years who had recovered from COVID-19.

With regard to this clone: Compared with germline, one end of the junction differs, possibly owing to a read error. J is TRBJ2-2 and V is TRBV11-2, with D maybe TRBD1 (5 bases). Germline values: CDR1 SGHAT, CDR2 FQNNGV. The CDR3 is 15 amino acids. The CDR3 coding sequence is TGTGCCAGCAGCCTAGAACCCAGGGTCACCGGGGAGCTGTTTTTT. Translated, it gives CASSLEPRVTGELFF.

The rearrangement uses TRBV7-9 and TRBJ2-1; TRBD2 aligns across 7 bases. Trimming cost V 0 bases and J 13 bases; bases outside gene matches: 3. Germline CDR1 reads SEHNR; CDR2 reads FQNEAQ (reference sequence). CDR3 length: 12 residues. For the CDR3, the DNA is TGTGCCAGCAGCTTAGCTGCGGGAGATCAGTTCTTC. Its translation: CASSLAAGDQFF.

The genes are TRBV4-1 and TRBJ2-7; 7 bases agree with TRBD2. V trimming: 0 bases; J trimming: 1 base; junction bases outside the gene matches: 6. This CDR3 spans 16 amino acids. CDR1 is MGHRA, CDR2 YSYEKL, per germline. The CDR3 loop reads CASSQDFPGGSYEQYF. The CDR3 DNA reads as TGCGCCAGCAGCCAAGATTTTCCGGGAGGTTCCTACGAGCAGTACTTC.

In the case of this clone: Different DNA sequences within this sample yield the same CDR3. V usage is TRBV6-2 or TRBV6-3 and J usage is TRBJ2-7, with a tentative D call TRBD1 (5 bases). Germline CDR1 is MNHEY and CDR2 is SVGEGT. V gave up 6 bases and J gave up 0 bases, with 9 bases separating them. CDR3 length: 13 amino acids. CDR3 region: CASSIDSSYEQYF. Written as DNA, the CDR3 is TGTGCCAGCAGCATCGACAGCTCCTACGAGCAGTACTTC.

The chain employs TRBV5-4 and TRBJ1-1; 8 bases fit TRBD1. The germline V gene encodes CDR1 SGHNT and CDR2 YYREEE (reference sequence). The CDR3 extends over 14 amino acids. V shed 5 bases, J shed 6 bases, and the junction held 9 bases outside the gene matches. The CDR3 DNA reads as TGTGCCAGCAGTCCAGACAGGGGTATCGCTGAAGCTTTCTTT. Encoded protein: CASSPDRGIAEAFF.

This clone occurred a few times. This chain connects TRBV29-1 to TRBJ1-1, with 7 nucleotides matching TRBD1. Germline CDR1 reads SQVTM; CDR2 reads ANQGSEA. This CDR3 has 13 residues. Trimming cost V 3 bases and J 11 bases; bases outside gene matches: 12. This chain's CDR3 is CSVENRGSRLAFF. The CDR3 region has the DNA TGCAGCGTTGAGAACAGGGGATCTCGACTGGCTTTCTTT.

The gene calls are TRBV2 and TRBJ2-1; weak D call: TRBD1 (5 bases). The CDR3 has 13 residues. Germline values: CDR1 SNHLY, CDR2 FYNNEI. V shed 8 bases and J shed 5 bases, with 13 bases lying between them. The CDR3 DNA reads as TGTGCCAGCGTCGGACAAACCAACAATGAGCAGTTCTTC. This gives the protein CASVGQTNNEQFF.

The genes are TRBV5-6 and TRBJ1-2; 9 positions match TRBD1. Germline V lookup: CDR1 SGHDT, CDR2 YYEEEE. J lost 5 bases, V lost 4 bases, and 15 bases had no gene match. The CDR3 runs to 17 residues. CDR3 DNA sequence: TGTGCCAGCAGCGGGAATGCCGGGACAGGGAAGGGATATGGCTACACCTTC. Translated: CASSGNAGTGKGYGYTF.

This clone showed up just once. This CDR3 is CASSYKEQGTDTQYF. In DNA form, the CDR3 reads TGTGCCAGCAGCTACAAAGAACAGGGCACAGATACGCAGTATTTT. This rearrangement joins TRBV7-9 to TRBJ2-3, with D possibly TRBD1 on 5 matching bases. CDR1 and CDR2 (germline): SEHNR, FQNEAQ (reference sequence). V lost 4 bases, J lost 1 base, and 12 bases lay in between. There are 15 residues in the CDR3.

V usage is TRBV7-9 and J usage is TRBJ1-3, with D perhaps TRBD1 (6 bases). V dropped 1 base and J dropped 3 bases, with 13 bases sitting between them. The CDR3 length is 16 residues. The germline CDR1 and CDR2 sequences are SEHNR and FQNEAQ (reference sequence). The CDR3 DNA reads as TGTGCCAGCAGCTTAGGGCAGGGGTCATTTGGAAACACCATATATTTT. Protein product: CASSLGQGSFGNTIYF.

The V call is TRBV7-2, the J call TRBJ1-2; 9 positions agree with TRBD1. CDR1 SGHTA and CDR2 FQGNSA come from the germline V gene. The CDR3 is 13 amino acids. Trimming at V came to 5 bases and at J to 7 bases, leaving 5 bases not matched to a gene. The CDR3 reads CASSLDRGGGYTF. The DNA of the CDR3 is TGTGCCAGCAGCCTTGACAGGGGGGGTGGCTACACCTTC.

In this sample, this clone turned up once. The CDR3 coding sequence is TGTGCCAGCAGCCACGAGGGGGCATATGGCTACACCTTC. The encoded protein is CASSHEGAYGYTF. The chain links TRBV7-9 to TRBJ1-2; 7 nucleotides agree with TRBD1. Germline CDR1 reads SEHNR; CDR2 reads FQNEAQ (reference sequence). This CDR3 comprises 13 residues. Germline trimming cut 5 bases from V and 5 bases from J; bases unmatched to any gene: 5.

J is TRBJ2-7 and V is TRBV27, with 7 bases aligning to TRBD1. V shed 4 bases and J 2 bases; nucleotides not matched to a gene: 5. This CDR3 region has 14 residues. Germline V gives CDR1 MNHEY, CDR2 SMNVEV (reference sequence). The CDR3 reads CASSSRGQTYEQYF. In DNA, the CDR3 is TGTGCCAGCAGTTCCCGGGGACAGACCTACGAGCAGTACTTC.

J is TRBJ2-3 and V is TRBV7-2; possibly TRBD1 for D (6 bases). Trimming took 4 bases from V and 4 from J, leaving 12 bases between them. From germline, CDR1 is SGHTA and CDR2 FQGNSA. This CDR3 is built from 14 residues. Here the CDR3 DNA reads TGTGCCAGCAGCTCGACAGGTCCCCCAGATACGCAGTATTTT. It specifies CASSSTGPPDTQYF. Using reference TRBV7-2 and TRBJ2-3 for the parts outside the CDR3, the full variable domain is GAGVSQSPSNKVTEKGKDVELRCDPISGHTALYWYRQSLGQGLEFLIYFQGNSAPDKSGLPSDRFSAERTGGSVSTLTIQRTQQEDSAVYLCASSSTGPPDTQYFGPGTRLTVL.

The chain recombines TRBV27 with TRBJ1-5, with a possible D match to TRBD1 (5 bases). Germline-derived CDR1 and CDR2 are MNHEY and SMNVEV (reference sequence). The germline V and J ends were trimmed by 3 bases and 2 bases, with 11 bases remaining between them. The CDR3 totals 15 residues. The CDR3 nucleotides read TGTGCCAGCAGTTTTAGTTTAGGGGGCAATCAGCCCCAGCATTTT. Residues: CASSFSLGGNQPQHF.

This rearrangement joins TRBV30 to TRBJ2-1; possible D gene TRBD2, 6 bases. Germline loops: CDR1 GTSNPN, CDR2 SVGIG (reference sequence). The V end was cut by 5 bases, the J end by 7 bases, with 12 bases between. CDR3 length: 12 amino acids. Here the CDR3 DNA reads TGTGCCTGGGAACCAGGAGGGAATGAGCAGTTCTTC. Encoded protein: CAWEPGGNEQFF. Combining the CDR3 with reference TRBV30 and TRBJ2-1 gives the whole variable domain SQTIHQWPATLVQPVGSPLSLECTVEGTSNPNLYWYRQAAGRGLQLLFYSVGIGQISSEVPQNLSASRPQDRQFILSSKKLLLSDSGFYLCAWEPGGNEQFFGPGTRLTVL.